This entry is about one T cell receptor beta chain. Its target is unknown. This entry is derived from a study of T-cell memory formation after mild COVID-19. General study findings and limits: Clones that contracted clustered mainly in CM and EM if CD4+ and in EMRA if CD8+.

Germline CDR1 and CDR2: KGHSH and LQKENI. The CDR3 contains 14 residues. V was trimmed by 2 bases and J by 7 bases, leaving 12 bases between them. Employing constant-segment primers, 5'RACE generated TCR alpha and TCR beta cDNA libraries bearing sample barcodes and UMIs. MiXCR was run by TCRdb on the 5' RACE reads, yielding one entry per CDR3 protein. Of under 250,000 distinct CDR3 sequences in the sample, roughly 14% were seen once. The source material was PBMCs or a T cell subset sorted from them (not recorded which). The sequence came from an adult woman who had mild COVID-19 (a few samples of this study predate the infection). Cell type and time point are not known. The chain couples TRBV18 to TRBJ2-1, with TRBD2 as a possible D gene (5 bases). Here the CDR3 DNA reads TGTGCCAGCTCACCAAAAATTTCGGGGAATGAGCAGTTCTTC. Translated, it gives CASSPKISGNEQFF.